This TCR beta chain derives from a study of circulating CD8 cells and anti-PD-1 response in melanoma. Overall study: About 45% of the 13 patients had prior targeted therapy or immunotherapy; seven did not.

This clonotype is judged medium-sized (0.01 to 0.1%). Antigen unknown. Trimming removed 5 bases from V and 9 bases from J; junction bases left unmatched: 7. The CDR3 totals 14 residues. Germline lookup yields CDR1 MNHEY and CDR2 SMNVEV (reference sequence). Study results and caveats: Patients included both untreated and previously treated individuals. A small cohort with few responders supplied the baseline and M1 comparisons. Under 7.5% of TRB clonotypes were shared between subsets at M1.

Live CD3+CD8+TCRalphabeta+ cells were sorted into four subsets by PD-1 and/or TIGIT. TCR libraries were prepared from approximately 15 ng of total RNA with the QIAseq Immune Repertoire TCR panel. TCRdb fed the reads into MiXCR, producing one record per CDR3 protein. Among 2,000 to 2,500 distinct CDR3 sequences listed, 6% to 7.5% were seen once. The chain carries TRBV27 and TRBJ1-5, with 10 bases identical to TRBD1. The sample consisted of CD8+ T cells from PBMCs, taken at baseline or after one month of anti-PD-1 therapy (not recorded which). This TCR was sampled from a human donor with melanoma. CDR3 DNA: TGTGCCAGCAGTCCTGACAGGGGGCAAGGGCCCCAGCATTTT. Protein product: CASSPDRGQGPQHF.